This T cell receptor (beta chain) is drawn from a study of blood T cell repertoires in COVID-19. The data were produced by immunoSEQ multiplex PCR, yet TCRdb's version contains in-frame clones alone and is incomplete. Of 100,000 to 130,000 clones in the sample, approximately 82% were seen once. This CDR3 has 14 residues. The V gene's germline CDR1 is LGHNA and CDR2 YSLEER. Germline trimming cut 4 bases from V and 8 bases from J; bases unmatched to any gene: 4. The origin of this receptor is a woman in her seventies with acute or convalescent COVID-19. Sequencing was carried out using peripheral blood. This chain uses TRBV4-3 with TRBJ1-6; 8 positions agree with TRBD1. CDR3 region: CASSPRGRDSPLHF. The CDR3 nucleotides are TGCGCCAGCAGCCCCAGGGGGCGGGATTCACCCCTCCACTTT.